This TCR beta chain was recorded in a study of regulatory T cells in long-lasting Graves disease. The ends lost 2 bases at V and 2 bases at J; junction bases unmatched: 13. The length of the CDR3 is 18 residues. CDR1 is GTSNPN, CDR2 SVGIG, per germline (reference sequence). In building TCR beta libraries, iRepertoire HTBI primers were used together with Arm-PCR of CDR3 regions. TCRdb analysed the multiplex PCR reads with MiXCR anew, one entry per CDR3 protein. The sample carries a few hundred thousand distinct CDR3 sequences, 15% to 20% recorded once. Regarding time point: newly diagnosed GD, antithyroid drugs for less than 3 months. Preparation of the TCR library used RNA extracted from PBMCs. These sequences were also reported in another study, on T cells in Graves' hyperthyroidism and ophthalmopathy.

The sample here was peripheral blood mononuclear cells (PBMCs), taken at new diagnosis, from a patient treated with antithyroid drugs. This rearrangement joins TRBV30 to TRBJ1-4, with 8 bases fitting TRBD1. This TCR was recovered from a woman aged 30 to 39 with Graves disease. The CDR3 spells CAWSSRTGFLRTNEKLFF. CDR3 nucleotide sequence: TGTGCCTGGAGTTCCCGGACAGGGTTCCTACGGACTAATGAAAAACTGTTTTTT.